A selection of T cell receptor beta chains follows, all from one sample in a study of T cells in Graves' hyperthyroidism and ophthalmopathy. TCRdb itself ran the multiplex PCR reads through MiXCR, one entry per CDR3 protein. In the table there are around 690,000 distinct CDR3 sequences, approximately 15% of which are singletons. What was sequenced was blood. Every receptor here comes from a man aged 50 to 59 with Graves' hyperthyroidism. The CDR3 runs from the conserved cysteine through the conserved F or W.

j_call: TRBJ2-5
v_call: TRBV20-1
cdr3_aa: CSANSGTSGRLQYF

j_call: TRBJ2-3
v_call: TRBV5-1
cdr3_aa: CASSLFLAGGRSDTQYF

j_call: TRBJ2-1
v_call: TRBV18
cdr3_aa: CASSRAGGPSNEQFF

j_call: TRBJ2-7
v_call: TRBV27
cdr3_aa: CASSLSGYSSYEQYF

j_call: TRBJ2-7
v_call: TRBV10-2
cdr3_aa: CASSEGGSLWYEQYF

j_call: TRBJ2-1
v_call: TRBV12-3/TRBV12-4
cdr3_aa: CASSLDTSGDHNEQFF

j_call: TRBJ2-1
v_call: TRBV6-2/TRBV6-3
cdr3_aa: CASNLAGVTSNEQFF

j_call: TRBJ1-2
v_call: TRBV7-9
cdr3_aa: CASSPRRRQEGGYTF

j_call: TRBJ2-3
v_call: TRBV27
cdr3_aa: CASSFGFDTQYF

j_call: TRBJ1-4
v_call: TRBV20-1
cdr3_aa: CSPGPINEKLFF

j_call: TRBJ2-7
v_call: TRBV2
cdr3_aa: CASSGDSNYEQYF

j_call: TRBJ2-4
v_call: TRBV27
cdr3_aa: CASSLSRGADIQYF

j_call: TRBJ1-2
v_call: TRBV18
cdr3_aa: CASSGMAGLVDYGYTF

j_call: TRBJ1-1
v_call: TRBV6-1
cdr3_aa: CASRPGRMMNTEAFF

j_call: TRBJ2-7
v_call: TRBV4-1
cdr3_aa: CASSQDIGQGSYEQYF

j_call: TRBJ2-2
v_call: TRBV28
cdr3_aa: CASSSWTGLTGELFF

j_call: TRBJ2-5
v_call: TRBV10-2
cdr3_aa: CASSESGMYQETQYF

j_call: TRBJ2-2
v_call: TRBV28
cdr3_aa: CASSSPSGHYTGELFF

j_call: TRBJ2-3
v_call: TRBV9
cdr3_aa: CASSSHRVPLTDTQYF

j_call: TRBJ1-6
v_call: TRBV5-1
cdr3_aa: CASSWAGTPTSSPLHF

j_call: TRBJ2-1
v_call: TRBV27
cdr3_aa: CASTRTTGANEQFF

j_call: TRBJ1-2
v_call: TRBV11-2
cdr3_aa: CASSSLGDGYTF

j_call: TRBJ1-1
v_call: TRBV12-3/TRBV12-4
cdr3_aa: CASTTGGSEAFF

j_call: TRBJ1-6
v_call: TRBV30
cdr3_aa: CAWSRPRGSSSYNSPLHF

j_call: TRBJ2-5
v_call: TRBV7-2
cdr3_aa: CASSSPGRWETQYF

j_call: TRBJ2-3
v_call: TRBV2
cdr3_aa: CASSLRGSGGLTDTQYF

j_call: TRBJ1-2
v_call: TRBV12-3/TRBV12-4
cdr3_aa: CASSLEVPPDYTF

j_call: TRBJ2-1
v_call: TRBV6-1
cdr3_aa: CASSEGGSNNEQFF

j_call: TRBJ2-7
v_call: TRBV10-2
cdr3_aa: CASSAGLAGVRLDEQYF

j_call: TRBJ2-6
v_call: TRBV7-9
cdr3_aa: CASSFVVASGANVLTF

j_call: TRBJ1-5
v_call: TRBV2
cdr3_aa: CASSEVGFRNQPQHF

j_call: TRBJ2-1
v_call: TRBV11-2
cdr3_aa: CASELFYNEQFF

j_call: TRBJ2-7
v_call: TRBV7-8
cdr3_aa: CASSLVGLAGVGYEQYF

j_call: TRBJ1-1
v_call: TRBV5-1
cdr3_aa: CASSFEGRLNTEAFF

j_call: TRBJ1-1
v_call: TRBV30
cdr3_aa: CAWSVVMNTEAFF

j_call: TRBJ2-7
v_call: TRBV13
cdr3_aa: CASSWMLNGYEQYF

j_call: TRBJ1-1
v_call: TRBV29-1
cdr3_aa: CSVHGVMNTEAFF

j_call: TRBJ2-7
v_call: TRBV6-5
cdr3_aa: CASSYSRPSYEQYF

j_call: TRBJ2-3
v_call: TRBV11-2
cdr3_aa: CASSSPELAVVTDTQYF

j_call: TRBJ1-1
v_call: TRBV9
cdr3_aa: CASSVAGTQANPEAFF

j_call: TRBJ1-4
v_call: TRBV19
cdr3_aa: CASSMLAPGLLGEKLFF

j_call: TRBJ1-1
v_call: TRBV6-2/TRBV6-3
cdr3_aa: CASSYSLNTEAFF

j_call: TRBJ2-2
v_call: TRBV29-1
cdr3_aa: CSVAGGVTHSNTGELFF

j_call: TRBJ2-3
v_call: TRBV28
cdr3_aa: CASSLQTGTQYF

j_call: TRBJ1-1
v_call: TRBV11-2
cdr3_aa: CASSLDIEGVTEAFF

j_call: TRBJ2-7
v_call: TRBV20-1
cdr3_aa: CSAGRGTSYEQYF

j_call: TRBJ2-3
v_call: TRBV4-2
cdr3_aa: CASSQVPGLSTDTQYF

j_call: TRBJ2-3
v_call: TRBV11-2
cdr3_aa: CASSLAVASPMADTQYF

j_call: TRBJ2-1
v_call: TRBV24-1
cdr3_aa: CATSEQQTSGRGHEQFF

j_call: TRBJ2-3
v_call: TRBV2
cdr3_aa: CASRGQGANGDTQYF

j_call: TRBJ2-2
v_call: TRBV2
cdr3_aa: CASMEQAEAGELFF